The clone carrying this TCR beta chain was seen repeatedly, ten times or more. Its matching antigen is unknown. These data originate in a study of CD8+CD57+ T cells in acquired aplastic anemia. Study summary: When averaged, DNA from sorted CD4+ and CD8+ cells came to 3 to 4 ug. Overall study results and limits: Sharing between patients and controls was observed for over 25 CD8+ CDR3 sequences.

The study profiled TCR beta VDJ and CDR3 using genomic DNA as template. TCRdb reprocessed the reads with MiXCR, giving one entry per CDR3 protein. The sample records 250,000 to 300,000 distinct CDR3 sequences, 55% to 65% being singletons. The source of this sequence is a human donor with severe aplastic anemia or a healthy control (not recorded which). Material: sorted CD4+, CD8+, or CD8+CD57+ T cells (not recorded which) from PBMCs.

The CDR3 sequence: CASNRQAQHGEQFF. DNA of the CDR3: TGTGCCAGCAATCGACAGGCCCAACACGGTGAGCAGTTCTTC. The V and J genes are TRBV2 and TRBJ2-1, with D maybe TRBD1 (6 bases). The germline V gene encodes CDR1 SNHLY and CDR2 FYNNEI. The length of the CDR3 is 14 residues. The V and J ends lost 7 bases and 9 bases respectively, with 19 bases between them.